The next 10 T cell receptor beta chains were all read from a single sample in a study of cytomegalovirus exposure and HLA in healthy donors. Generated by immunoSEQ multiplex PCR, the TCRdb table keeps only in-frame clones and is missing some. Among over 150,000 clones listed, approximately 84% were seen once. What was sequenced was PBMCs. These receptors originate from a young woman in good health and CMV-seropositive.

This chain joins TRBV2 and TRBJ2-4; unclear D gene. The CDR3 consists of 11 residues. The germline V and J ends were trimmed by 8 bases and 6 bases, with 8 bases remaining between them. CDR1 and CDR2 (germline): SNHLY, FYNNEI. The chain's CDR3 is CASSFRNIQYF. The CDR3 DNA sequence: TGTGCCAGCTCCTTTAGAAACATTCAGTACTTC.

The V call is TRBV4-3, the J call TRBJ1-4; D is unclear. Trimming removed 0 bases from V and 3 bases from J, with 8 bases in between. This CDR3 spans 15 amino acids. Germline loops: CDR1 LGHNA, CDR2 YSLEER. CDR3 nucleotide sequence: TGCGCCAGCAGCCAAGATCTACAGCCTAATGAAAAACTGTTTTTT. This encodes CASSQDLQPNEKLFF.

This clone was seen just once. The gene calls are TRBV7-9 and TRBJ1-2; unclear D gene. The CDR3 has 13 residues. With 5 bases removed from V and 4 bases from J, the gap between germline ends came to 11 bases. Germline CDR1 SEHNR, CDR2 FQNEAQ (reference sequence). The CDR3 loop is CASSPPEVYGYTF. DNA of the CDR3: TGTGCCAGCAGCCCGCCAGAGGTCTATGGCTACACCTTC.

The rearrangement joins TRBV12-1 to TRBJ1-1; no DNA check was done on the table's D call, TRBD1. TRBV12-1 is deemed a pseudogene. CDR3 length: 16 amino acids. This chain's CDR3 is CASSFGRDRMNTEAFF. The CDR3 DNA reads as TGTGCCAGCAGCTTTGGGCGGGACAGGATGAACACTGAAGCTTTCTTT.

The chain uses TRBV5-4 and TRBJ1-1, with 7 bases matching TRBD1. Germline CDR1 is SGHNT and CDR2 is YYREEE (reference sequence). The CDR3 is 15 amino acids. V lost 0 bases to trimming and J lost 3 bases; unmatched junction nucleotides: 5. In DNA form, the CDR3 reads TGTGCCAGCAGCTTGGGACAGGGTGGCGACACTGAAGCTTTCTTT. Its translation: CASSLGQGGDTEAFF.

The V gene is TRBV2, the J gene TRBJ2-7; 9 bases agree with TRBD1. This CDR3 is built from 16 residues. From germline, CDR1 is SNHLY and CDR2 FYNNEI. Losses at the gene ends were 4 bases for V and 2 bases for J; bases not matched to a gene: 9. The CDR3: CASSATRDRDPYEQYF. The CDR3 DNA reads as TGTGCCAGCAGTGCTACCCGGGACAGGGACCCCTACGAGCAGTACTTC.

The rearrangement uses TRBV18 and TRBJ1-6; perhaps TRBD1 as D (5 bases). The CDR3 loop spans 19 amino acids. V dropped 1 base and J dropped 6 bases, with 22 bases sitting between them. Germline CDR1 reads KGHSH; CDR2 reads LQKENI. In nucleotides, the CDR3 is TGTGCCAGCTCACCACTGCCAATAAGACAGATCGGTTCTAATTCACCCCTCCACTTT. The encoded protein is CASSPLPIRQIGSNSPLHF.

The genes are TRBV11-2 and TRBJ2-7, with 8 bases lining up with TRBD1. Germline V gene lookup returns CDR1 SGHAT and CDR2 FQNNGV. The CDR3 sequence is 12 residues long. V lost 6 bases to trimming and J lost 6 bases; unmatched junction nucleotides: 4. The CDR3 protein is CASSPTGGEQYF. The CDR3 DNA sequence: TGTGCCAGCAGTCCTACAGGGGGCGAGCAGTACTTC.

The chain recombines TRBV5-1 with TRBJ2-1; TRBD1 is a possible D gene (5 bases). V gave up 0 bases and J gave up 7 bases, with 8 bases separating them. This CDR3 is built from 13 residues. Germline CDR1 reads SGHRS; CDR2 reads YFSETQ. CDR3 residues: CASSLAPGNEQFF. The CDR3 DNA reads TGCGCCAGCAGCTTGGCGCCAGGGAATGAGCAGTTCTTC. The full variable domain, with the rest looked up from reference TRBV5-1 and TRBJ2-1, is KAGVTQTPRYLIKTRGQQVTLSCSPISGHRSVSWYQQTPGQGLQFLFEYFSETQRNKGNFPGRFSGRQFSNSRSEMNVSTLELGDSALYLCASSLAPGNEQFFGPGTRLTVL.

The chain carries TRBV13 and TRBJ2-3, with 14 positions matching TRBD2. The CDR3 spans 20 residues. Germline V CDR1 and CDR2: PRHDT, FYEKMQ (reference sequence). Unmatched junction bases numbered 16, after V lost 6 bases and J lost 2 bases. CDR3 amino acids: CASSQQGLAGDRNPTDTQYF. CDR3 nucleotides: TGTGCCAGCAGTCAACAGGGACTAGCGGGGGATCGGAACCCCACAGATACGCAGTATTTT. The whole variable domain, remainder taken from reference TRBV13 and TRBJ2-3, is AAGVIQSPRHLIKEKRETATLKCYPIPRHDTVYWYQQGPGQDPQFLISFYEKMQSDKGSIPDRFSAQQFSDYHSELNMSSLELGDSALYFCASSQQGLAGDRNPTDTQYFGPGTRLTVL.